Following are 21 T cell receptor beta chains from one sample sequenced in a study of CD8 T cells in ankylosing spondylitis. Study findings and constraints: One TCR beta motif, made up of under ten highly homologous variants, appeared characteristic of ankylosing spondylitis blood.

Their cognate antigens are unknown. TCRdb reprocessed the 5' RACE reads with MiXCR, giving one entry per CDR3 protein. Of 750,000 to 850,000 distinct CDR3 sequences in the sample, approximately 12% were seen once. Sequenced sample: blood, either unsorted or a sorted T cell fraction (not recorded which). Every receptor here comes from a male donor with ankylosing spondylitis.

V is TRBV7-6 and J is TRBJ1-1, with a possible D match to TRBD1 (6 bases). Trimming took 5 bases from V and 9 from J, leaving 16 bases between them. Germline V gene sequence: CDR1 SGHVS, CDR2 FNYEAQ. This CDR3 has 13 residues. The CDR3 DNA reads TGTGCCAGCAGCCCCCCCGACAGGTTGAAAGCTTTCTTT. Protein product: CASSPPDRLKAFF. Filled out from reference TRBV7-6 and TRBJ1-1, the complete variable domain reads GAGVSQSPRYKVTKRGQDVALRCDPISGHVSLYWYRQALGQGPEFLTYFNYEAQQDKSGLPNDRFSAERPEGSISTLTIQRTEQRDSAMYRCASSPPDRLKAFFGQGTRLTVV.

This clonotype has only a few counts. The chain combines TRBV6-1 with TRBJ1-4; 8 bases are a match to TRBD1. The trim removed 5 bases at V and 8 bases at J, leaving 10 bases unmatched. CDR3 length equals 15 residues. Germline CDR1 reads MNHNS; CDR2 reads SASEGT. CDR3 DNA sequence: TGTGCCAGCAGTCCTCAGGGGGCGAGAGGAGAAAAACTGTTTTTT. It encodes CASSPQGARGEKLFF.

The J gene is TRBJ2-7, the V gene TRBV5-6; D is perhaps TRBD1 or TRBD2 (6 bases each). With 5 bases removed from V and 2 bases from J, the gap between germline ends came to 11 bases. Germline V gene lookup returns CDR1 SGHDT and CDR2 YYEEEE. The CDR3 covers 13 residues. CDR3 sequence: CASSRRGPYEQYF. As DNA, the CDR3 is TGTGCCAGCAGTCGACGGGGGCCCTACGAGCAGTACTTC. Variable domain in full (rest from reference TRBV5-6 and TRBJ2-7): DAGVTQSPTHLIKTRGQQVTLRCSPKSGHDTVSWYQQALGQGPQFIFQYYEEEERQRGNFPDRFSGHQFPNYSSELNVNALLLGDSALYLCASSRRGPYEQYFGPGTRLTVT.

The V and J genes are TRBV5-1 and TRBJ2-1; no definite D call. The V and J ends lost 6 bases and 6 bases respectively, with 16 bases between them. Germline values: CDR1 SGHRS, CDR2 YFSETQ. The length of the CDR3 is 14 residues. Here the CDR3 reads CASTPVGDLNEQFF. The CDR3 region has the DNA TGCGCCAGCACTCCGGTCGGAGACCTCAATGAGCAGTTCTTC.

This clonotype occurred many times. V gene TRBV12-3 or TRBV12-4 combines with J gene TRBJ2-1; D is unresolved. The CDR3 is made up of 14 amino acids. V lost 2 bases and J lost 9, with 14 bases in between. In nucleotides, the CDR3 is TGTGCCAGCAGTTTAAGTCTAGAGACCTTTGAGCAGTTCTTC. It specifies CASSLSLETFEQFF.

J is TRBJ2-3 and V is TRBV20-1, with D unresolved. Germline CDR1 reads DFQATT; CDR2 reads SNEGSKA (reference sequence). The V gene lost 1 base and the J gene lost 2 bases, with 13 bases spanning the gap. CDR3 length: 15 residues. CDR3 in amino acids: CSARGHPSFTDTQYF. The CDR3 bases are TGCAGTGCTAGAGGCCACCCATCATTCACAGATACGCAGTATTTT.

This clonotype was recorded many times. V is TRBV11-1 and J is TRBJ2-3; TRBD1 matches 8 bases. The J segment lost 0 bases and the V segment lost 6 bases, leaving 5 bases of the junction unmatched. Germline V gives CDR1 SGHAT, CDR2 FQDESV (reference sequence). The CDR3 covers 15 residues. The CDR3 nucleotides read TGTGCCAGCAGTTCCAGGGGGCGTAGCACAGATACGCAGTATTTT. Translated: CASSSRGRSTDTQYF.

Remarks on this clonotype: Germline is not matched at one junction end, which may reflect a read error. The chain couples TRBV15 to TRBJ2-7; D remains unclear. Germline CDR1 reads LNHNV; CDR2 reads YYDKDF (reference sequence). CDR3 size: 12 residues. In DNA form, the CDR3 reads TGTGCCACCAGCAGAGATTACGGAGTACTCCACTTC. It codes for CATSRDYGVLHF.

CDR3 sequence reads: CSANRAGAPGTEAFF. The CDR3, as DNA: TGCAGTGCTAACCGGGCGGGGGCGCCGGGGACTGAAGCTTTCTTT. This chain connects TRBV20-1 to TRBJ1-1, with D perhaps TRBD1 (6 bases). Deletions cut 4 bases from V and 5 bases from J, with 20 bases between. The CDR3 has 15 residues. The germline CDR1 and CDR2 sequences are DFQATT and SNEGSKA (reference sequence).

The chain recombines TRBV29-1 with TRBJ2-7; maybe TRBD2 (8 bases). CDR3 length: 16 amino acids. CDR1 is SQVTM, CDR2 ANQGSEA, per germline. The V and J ends lost 5 bases and 1 base respectively, with 21 bases between them. In nucleotides, the CDR3 is TGCAGCGTTCAAGGGGGCGGGAGGCTGGGTTCCTACGAGCAGTACTTC. Translation gives CSVQGGGRLGSYEQYF.

The chain employs TRBV29-1 and TRBJ2-7, with D possibly TRBD1 on 5 matching bases. In germline, CDR1 is SQVTM, CDR2 ANQGSEA. Trimming pared 3 bases from V and 5 bases from J, leaving 14 bases between. CDR3 size: 13 residues. The CDR3 DNA reads as TGCAGCGTTGATGGTGCAGGGATCGACGAGCAGTACTTC. Its protein is CSVDGAGIDEQYF.

Many counts were recorded for this clonotype. This sequence joins TRBV5-1 and TRBJ2-1, with a tentative D call TRBD2 (5 bases). Germline-derived CDR1 and CDR2 are SGHRS and YFSETQ. Trimming cost V 3 bases and J 0 bases, with 13 bases left between them. The CDR3 covers 16 residues. CDR3 in amino acids: CASSWGVPSSYNEQFF. In nucleotides, the CDR3 is TGCGCCAGCAGCTGGGGAGTCCCGAGCTCCTACAATGAGCAGTTCTTC.

This clonotype was counted a few times. V is TRBV5-1 and J is TRBJ1-3; 11 bases map to TRBD1. The V segment lost 0 bases and the J segment 2 bases; nucleotides outside the gene matches: 10. This CDR3 region has 19 residues. Germline assignment: CDR1 SGHRS and CDR2 YFSETQ. For the CDR3, the DNA is TGCGCCAGCAGCTTGGGCGGACAGGGGGCAGGTATTGCTGGAAACACCATATATTTT. Protein sequence: CASSLGGQGAGIAGNTIYF.

Ten or more counts support this clonotype. This chain connects TRBV27 to TRBJ2-1, with 11 bases fitting TRBD2. The CDR3 totals 19 residues. Germline CDR1 MNHEY, CDR2 SMNVEV (reference sequence). Trimming at V came to 1 base and at J to 5 bases, leaving 13 bases not matched to a gene. Written as DNA, the CDR3 is TGTGCCAGCAGTTTATGGCCTCTCAGACTAGCGGGGAGTGACAATGAGCAGTTCTTC. Protein product: CASSLWPLRLAGSDNEQFF.

The V and J genes are TRBV28 and TRBJ1-5; 9 bases are a match to TRBD1. Looked up from germline, CDR1 is MDHEN and CDR2 is SYDVKM. The trim removed 5 bases at V and 5 bases at J, leaving 4 bases unmatched. The CDR3 runs 14 residues. The CDR3 DNA reads as TGTGCCAGCAGTGACCGGACAGGGGATCAGCCCCAGCATTTT. This encodes CASSDRTGDQPQHF.

V gene TRBV11-2 combines with J gene TRBJ2-5; D possibly corresponds to TRBD2 (6 bases). Trimming took off 8 bases at V and 5 bases at J, with 15 bases between the two ends. Germline CDR1 reads SGHAT; CDR2 reads FQNNGV. The CDR3 has 13 amino acids. The CDR3 is CASAGGNGETQYF. DNA of the CDR3: TGTGCCAGCGCCGGAGGGAATGGGGAGACCCAGTACTTC.

Ten or more counts support this clonotype. The chain couples TRBV20-1 to TRBJ1-1; 7 bases align to TRBD1. V shed 5 bases and J 4 bases; nucleotides not matched to a gene: 7. Germline V CDR1 and CDR2: DFQATT, SNEGSKA (reference sequence). The CDR3 is 13 residues long. CDR3 sequence (DNA): TGCAGTGCTCTACAGGGGCTCGGCACTGAAGCTTTCTTT. Amino acid sequence: CSALQGLGTEAFF.

This clonotype was observed many times. V gene TRBV29-1 combines with J gene TRBJ2-1; D remains unclear. CDR3 length equals 14 residues. In germline, CDR1 is SQVTM, CDR2 ANQGSEA. V lost 6 bases and J 0 bases, leaving 12 bases between the germline ends. The CDR3 DNA reads TGCAGCGTCCATAAATTAGGCTCCTACAATGAGCAGTTCTTC. Translating gives CSVHKLGSYNEQFF.

This clonotype was counted at least ten times. This chain links TRBV12-3 or TRBV12-4 with TRBJ2-3; D ambiguous. V lost 1 base and J lost 1, with 15 bases in between. This CDR3 region has 17 residues. DNA of the CDR3: TGTGCCAGCAGTTTAGGTGTTGGCAGATGGGGCACAGATACGCAGTATTTT. It specifies CASSLGVGRWGTDTQYF.

This clonotype turned up a few times. V is TRBV7-3 and J is TRBJ2-1; maybe TRBD2 (6 bases). This CDR3 has 16 residues. Germline CDR1 SGHTA, CDR2 FQGTGA. V gave up 1 base and J gave up 8 bases, with 18 bases separating them. In nucleotides, the CDR3 is TGTGCCAGCAGCTTAAGGTGGGGGGACCCGGGGTATGAGCAGTTCTTC. It codes for CASSLRWGDPGYEQFF.

The chain recombines TRBV20-1 with TRBJ2-7; 7 positions match TRBD2. Germline CDR1 reads DFQATT; CDR2 reads SNEGSKA (reference sequence). This CDR3 is built from 14 residues. The V and J ends lost 5 bases and 2 bases, in that order; junction bases with no gene match: 9. This CDR3 reads CSAGGGDNPYEQYF. Written as DNA, the CDR3 is TGCAGTGCTGGGGGGGGGGATAACCCCTACGAGCAGTACTTC.